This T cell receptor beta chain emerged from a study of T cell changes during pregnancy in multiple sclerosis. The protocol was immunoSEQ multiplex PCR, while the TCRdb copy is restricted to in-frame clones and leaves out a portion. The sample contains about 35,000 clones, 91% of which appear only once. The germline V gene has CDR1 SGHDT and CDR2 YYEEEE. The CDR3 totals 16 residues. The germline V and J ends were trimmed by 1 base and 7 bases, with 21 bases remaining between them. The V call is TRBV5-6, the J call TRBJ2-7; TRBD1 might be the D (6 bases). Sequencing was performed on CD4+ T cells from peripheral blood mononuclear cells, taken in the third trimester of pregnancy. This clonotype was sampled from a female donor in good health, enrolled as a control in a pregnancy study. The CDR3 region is CASSLSTGQPHGEQYF. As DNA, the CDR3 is TGTGCCAGCAGCTTGTCGACAGGACAACCTCATGGGGAGCAGTACTTC.